This T cell receptor (beta chain) was sequenced during a study of cytomegalovirus exposure and HLA in healthy donors. Study-level points and caveats: It was reported that the classifier diagnosed cytomegalovirus status with high specificity and sensitivity in both the original and validation cohorts.

Concerning this clone itself: Its antigen is undetermined.

The CDR3 totals 14 residues. Trimming pared 3 bases from V and 1 base from J, leaving 9 bases between. CDR1 is MNHNY and CDR2 is SVGAGI in the germline V gene (reference sequence). Primers included in the PCR were 60 Vbeta and 13 Jbeta primers. In the authors' workflow: An analysis that came later counted tens of millions of unique TCR beta chains, approximately 10 million shared. Measured with immunoSEQ multiplex PCR; TCRdb has only the in-frame clones, and not every one. V and J calls and clone size are copied from that table; D and trimming were computed from the DNA. The sample lists 65,000 to 70,000 clones, over 75% occurring once.

Sequencing was performed on PBMCs. The gene calls are TRBV6-6 and TRBJ2-5; D possibly corresponds to TRBD2 (6 bases). This sequence was found in a woman in her 30s in good health and CMV-seropositive. The CDR3 DNA follows: TGTGCCAGCAGTTATCCTAGCGCCCAAGAGACCCAGTACTTC. Translation gives CASSYPSAQETQYF.